What follows are 14 T cell receptor beta chains derived from one specimen sequenced in a study of vaccination effects on CD4 cells after COVID-19. No antigen is known for these receptors. TCRdb's table, derived via immunoSEQ multiplex PCR, lists solely in-frame clones and lacks some. The sample records 50,000 to 60,000 clones, 70% being singletons. In the ViraFEST assay, antigen-specific CD4+ clonotypes were identified by expansion after peptide-pool stimulation. Subsequent to ten to eleven days of culture, CD4+ T cells were isolated. People in the vaccine group had not been infected with SARS-CoV-2 before, and their nucleocapsid antibodies were negative. This sample comprised CD4+ T cells from PBMCs cultured with SARS-CoV-2 spike peptides, obtained before COVID-19 vaccination. These receptors were collected from a human donor who received a COVID-19 vaccine.

A word on this clone: A junction end diverges from the germline sequence, so it may reflect a read error. This chain joins TRBV7-7 and TRBJ1-1; D unresolved. The CDR3 length is 12 residues. From germline, CDR1 is SSHAT and CDR2 FNYEAQ (reference sequence). CDR3 in DNA: TGTGCTAGCAACCCACCACTCCCTGAAGCTTTCTTT. Encoded protein: CASNPPLPEAFF.

This clone has just a few counts. The chain employs TRBV30 and TRBJ1-2; D is unclear. Germline V gene lookup returns CDR1 GTSNPN and CDR2 SVGIG (reference sequence). V lost 5 bases and J 8 bases, leaving 3 bases between the germline ends. The CDR3 runs 8 residues. The CDR3 region is CAWGGYTF. The DNA for the CDR3 is TGTGCCTGGGGAGGCTACACCTTC. The whole variable domain, filled in from reference TRBV30 and TRBJ1-2, reads SQTIHQWPATLVQPVGSPLSLECTVEGTSNPNLYWYRQAAGRGLQLLFYSVGIGQISSEVPQNLSASRPQDRQFILSSKKLLLSDSGFYLCAWGGYTFGSGTRLTVV.

The chain links TRBV6-6 to TRBJ1-2; perhaps TRBD1 as D (6 bases). V was shortened by 5 bases and J by 4 bases, with 11 bases between the two germline ends. This CDR3 is built from 13 residues. From germline, CDR1 is MNHNY and CDR2 SVGAGI (reference sequence). CDR3 protein: CASSPDRGYGYTF. CDR3 nucleotide sequence: TGTGCCAGCAGTCCGGACAGAGGCTATGGCTACACCTTC.

The table lists this clone with a count of one. The chain employs TRBV27 and TRBJ2-2; D is possibly TRBD2 (5 bases). From germline, CDR1 is MNHEY and CDR2 SMNVEV (reference sequence). The CDR3 runs 15 residues. The V end lost 6 bases, the J end lost 4 bases, and 15 bases lay between the germline ends. The CDR3 loop is CASRPVQRFTGELFF. DNA for the CDR3: TGTGCCAGCAGACCAGTTCAGCGGTTCACCGGGGAGCTGTTTTTT.

The rearrangement uses TRBV29-1 and TRBJ2-2; perhaps TRBD2 as D (7 bases). CDR1 is SQVTM and CDR2 is ANQGSEA in the germline V gene. The CDR3 consists of 12 residues. Trimming took off 4 bases at V and 7 bases at J, with 10 bases between the two ends. CDR3 residues: CSVGGGSGELFF. CDR3 coding DNA: TGCAGCGTTGGGGGGGGCAGCGGGGAGCTGTTTTTT.

The V call is TRBV7-3, the J call TRBJ2-3; 8 nucleotides agree with TRBD2. Unmatched junction bases numbered 5, after V lost 8 bases and J lost 1 base. Germline-derived CDR1 and CDR2 are SGHTA and FQGTGA. CDR3 length: 14 amino acids. CDR3 in amino acids: CASGGGSRTDTQYF. DNA of the CDR3: TGTGCCAGCGGCGGGGGGTCCCGCACAGATACGCAGTATTTT.

The chain has TRBV28 and TRBJ1-5, with D tentatively TRBD1 (5 bases). Looked up from germline, CDR1 is MDHEN and CDR2 is SYDVKM. V lost 10 bases, J lost 1 base, and 8 bases lay in between. The CDR3 sequence is 12 residues long. The CDR3 DNA reads TGTGCCATTGGGGGGAGCAATCAGCCCCAGCATTTT. Residues: CAIGGSNQPQHF.

The chain employs TRBV6-5 and TRBJ1-5, with D perhaps matching TRBD1 (5 bases). The CDR3 has 14 amino acids. In germline, CDR1 is MNHEY, CDR2 SVGAGI. Trimming shortened V by 2 bases and J by 4 bases, and 9 bases separated the two germline ends. CDR3 nucleotides: TGTGCCAGCAGTTACACTGGGGGGAATCAGCCCCAGCATTTT. Amino acids: CASSYTGGNQPQHF.

The chain has TRBV27 and TRBJ1-2; possibly TRBD1 for D (5 bases). This CDR3 is built from 13 residues. V was pared by 2 bases and J by 7 bases, with 11 bases between. CDR1 is MNHEY, CDR2 SMNVEV, per germline (reference sequence). CDR3 DNA: TGTGCCAGCAGTTTAGGAGGGGTTGGTGGCTACACCTTC. This encodes CASSLGGVGGYTF.

The chain links TRBV5-1 to TRBJ2-2, with 8 bases aligning to TRBD2. The CDR3 has 16 residues. Per germline, CDR1 SGHRS and CDR2 YFSETQ. J gave up 7 bases and V 0 bases, and 8 bases lay outside the gene matches. The CDR3 DNA sequence: TGCGCCAGCAGCTTGGGATTAGCGGGAAATCTCGGGGAGCTGTTTTTT. It encodes CASSLGLAGNLGELFF.

The rearrangement uses TRBV6-1 and TRBJ1-4; D call uncertain. CDR1 and CDR2 (germline): MNHNS, SASEGT. Trimming cost V 2 bases and J 8 bases, with 9 bases left between them. The CDR3 is 13 amino acids. In nucleotides, the CDR3 is TGTGCCAGCAGTGAATACGAGGTGGAAAAACTGTTTTTT. Amino acid sequence: CASSEYEVEKLFF.

The chain carries TRBV13 and TRBJ2-3; D is unclear. The V end was cut by 6 bases, the J end by 4 bases, with 14 bases between. CDR1 and CDR2 (germline): PRHDT, FYEKMQ (reference sequence). The CDR3 is made up of 14 amino acids. This CDR3 is CASSRASSADTQYF. CDR3 in DNA: TGTGCCAGCAGTAGAGCCAGCTCAGCAGATACGCAGTATTTT.

V gene TRBV7-9 combines with J gene TRBJ1-2; D is perhaps TRBD1 (6 bases). The CDR3 contains 12 residues. With 10 bases removed from V and 8 bases from J, the gap between germline ends came to 17 bases. Germline CDR1 reads SEHNR; CDR2 reads FQNEAQ (reference sequence). DNA of the CDR3: TGTGCCACCTTGGGGGGGGCAGTCGGCTACACCTTC. Translating gives CATLGGAVGYTF. The entire variable domain, with the rest obtained from reference TRBV7-9 and TRBJ1-2, is as follows: DTGVSQNPRHKITKRGQNVTFRCDPISEHNRLYWYRQTLGQGPEFLTYFQNEAQLEKSRLLSDRFSAERPKGSFSTLEIQRTEQGDSAMYLCATLGGAVGYTFGSGTRLTVV.

This clone was counted a few times. The rearrangement uses TRBV19 and TRBJ1-5, with 9 bases fitting TRBD1. Germline V gene sequence: CDR1 LNHDA, CDR2 SQIVND (reference sequence). V was clipped by 2 bases and J by 0 bases; unmatched bases: 11. This CDR3 contains 19 residues. The CDR3 bases are TGTGCCAGTAGTATAAGTTGGCGGACAGGGGCCCCTAGCAATCAGCCCCAGCATTTT. Amino acid sequence: CASSISWRTGAPSNQPQHF.